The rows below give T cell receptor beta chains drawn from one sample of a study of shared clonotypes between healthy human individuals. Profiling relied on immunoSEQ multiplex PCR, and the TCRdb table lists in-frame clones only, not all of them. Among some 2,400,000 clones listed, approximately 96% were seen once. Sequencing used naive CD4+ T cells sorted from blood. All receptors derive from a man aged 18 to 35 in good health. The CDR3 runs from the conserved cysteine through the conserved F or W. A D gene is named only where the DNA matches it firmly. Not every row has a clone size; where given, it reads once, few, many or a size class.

CDR3 DNA: TGTGCCAGCTCTTTACTGAGCGCAACTAATGAAAAACTGTTTTTT
CDR3 protein: CASSLLSATNEKLFF
D gene: -
V gene: TRBV28
clone size: -
J gene: TRBJ1-4

CDR3 DNA: TGTGCCAGCAGTAGGGCTAGCGGGACCACAGATACGCAGTATTTT
CDR3 protein: CASSRASGTTDTQYF
D gene: TRBD2
V gene: TRBV6-5
clone size: -
J gene: TRBJ2-3

CDR3 DNA: TGTGCCAGCTCTTGGACCCCAGACTGGGCTTTCTTT
CDR3 protein: CASSWTPDWAFF
D gene: -
V gene: TRBV6-1
clone size: -
J gene: TRBJ1-1

CDR3 DNA: TGTGCCAGTAGTATCGGAGGTTCGGACTATGGCTACACCTTC
CDR3 protein: CASSIGGSDYGYTF
D gene: -
V gene: TRBV19
clone size: -
J gene: TRBJ1-2

CDR3 DNA: TGTGCCACCAGCAGAGACCAAATCCCCGGGGCAGCTTTCTTT
CDR3 protein: CATSRDQIPGAAFF
D gene: -
V gene: TRBV15
clone size: -
J gene: TRBJ1-1

CDR3 DNA: TGTGCCTGGAGAGGCACGACCTACGAGCAGTACTTC
CDR3 protein: CAWRGTTYEQYF
D gene: -
V gene: TRBV30
clone size: -
J gene: TRBJ2-7

CDR3 DNA: TGTGCCATCAGTGAGTCGCCGGGATCTAATACGCAGTATTTT
CDR3 protein: CAISESPGSNTQYF
D gene: -
V gene: TRBV10-3
clone size: -
J gene: TRBJ2-3

CDR3 DNA: TGTGCCAGCAGTGAAGCAGGGCTGAGGGGCTACACCTTC
CDR3 protein: CASSEAGLRGYTF
D gene: -
V gene: TRBV25-1
clone size: -
J gene: TRBJ1-2

CDR3 DNA: TGTGCCAGCAGTCCTCAAGACCACCCCATCTACGAGCAGTACTTC
CDR3 protein: CASSPQDHPIYEQYF
D gene: -
V gene: TRBV7-2
clone size: -
J gene: TRBJ2-7

CDR3 DNA: TGTGCCTGGAGTGTACTACCCACTGAAGCTTTCTTT
CDR3 protein: CAWSVLPTEAFF
D gene: -
V gene: TRBV30
clone size: -
J gene: TRBJ1-1

CDR3 DNA: TGTGCCAGCAGCTTATCTGAGGGAGTTGGTTCACCCCTCCACTTT
CDR3 protein: CASSLSEGVGSPLHF
D gene: -
V gene: TRBV7-8
clone size: -
J gene: TRBJ1-6

CDR3 DNA: TGCGCCAGCCAGGGGGGCACGGAATCTGGAAACACCATATATTTT
CDR3 protein: CASQGGTESGNTIYF
D gene: TRBD1
V gene: TRBV5-1
clone size: once
J gene: TRBJ1-3

CDR3 DNA: TGTGCCTGGAGTGTAAATTTGGGGACTGAAGCTTTCTTT
CDR3 protein: CAWSVNLGTEAFF
D gene: -
V gene: TRBV30
clone size: -
J gene: TRBJ1-1

CDR3 DNA: TGTGCCAGCAGCTCCCCTCGACAGGGAGGCACTGAAGCTTTCTTT
CDR3 protein: CASSSPRQGGTEAFF
D gene: TRBD1
V gene: TRBV5-6
clone size: -
J gene: TRBJ1-1

CDR3 DNA: TGTGCCAGCAGCTTAGCAGCGACGATTACCTACGAGCAGTACTTC
CDR3 protein: CASSLAATITYEQYF
D gene: -
V gene: TRBV7-2
clone size: once
J gene: TRBJ2-7

CDR3 DNA: TGTGCCAGCAGTTACTCGAACAGAGCTAACTATGGCTACACCTTC
CDR3 protein: CASSYSNRANYGYTF
D gene: -
V gene: TRBV6-6
clone size: -
J gene: TRBJ1-2

CDR3 DNA: TGCAGCGTTGAGGGATACTCCTACGAGCAGTACTTC
CDR3 protein: CSVEGYSYEQYF
D gene: -
V gene: TRBV29-1
clone size: -
J gene: TRBJ2-7

CDR3 DNA: TGTGCCAGCAGTGAAGAAGGGTTTCTCTCCTACGAGCAGTACTTC
CDR3 protein: CASSEEGFLSYEQYF
D gene: -
V gene: TRBV6-1
clone size: -
J gene: TRBJ2-7

CDR3 DNA: TGTGCCAGCTCACCACCTGGAGGGTACTCTGGAAACACCATATATTTT
CDR3 protein: CASSPPGGYSGNTIYF
D gene: -
V gene: TRBV18
clone size: -
J gene: TRBJ1-3

CDR3 DNA: TGTGCCAGTAACAGGGTCAAGTCCTACGAGCAGTACTTC
CDR3 protein: CASNRVKSYEQYF
D gene: -
V gene: TRBV28
clone size: -
J gene: TRBJ2-7

CDR3 DNA: TGTGCCTGGAGTAACAGGGGGAACGAGCAGTACTTC
CDR3 protein: CAWSNRGNEQYF
D gene: TRBD1
V gene: TRBV30
clone size: once
J gene: TRBJ2-7

CDR3 DNA: TGTGCCAGCAGTTTAACAGTGGACTACGAGCAGTACTTC
CDR3 protein: CASSLTVDYEQYF
D gene: -
V gene: TRBV28
clone size: -
J gene: TRBJ2-7

CDR3 DNA: TGTGCCAGCAGTGAACCCCACGCGGGGCCCTACGAGCAGTACTTC
CDR3 protein: CASSEPHAGPYEQYF
D gene: -
V gene: TRBV25-1
clone size: -
J gene: TRBJ2-7